The 26 T cell receptor beta chains below come from one sample, sequenced in a study of CD8 T cells in Susac syndrome. An input of roughly 0.45 to 1 ug of RNA was subjected to reverse transcription using random hexamers. Each CDR3 protein gets one entry after TCRdb re-called the immunoSEQ multiplex PCR reads with MiXCR. The sample holds around 79,000 distinct CDR3 sequences, approximately 94% seen once. Sequenced sample: CD8+ T cells from PBMCs. The origin of the receptors is a human donor with multiple sclerosis.

The gene calls are TRBV12-3 or TRBV12-4 and TRBJ1-1, with D possibly TRBD1 on 5 matching bases. Deletions cut 7 bases from V and 1 base from J, with 7 bases between. This CDR3 comprises 12 residues. The CDR3 DNA is TGTGCCAGCAATGGGGGGAACACTGAAGCTTTCTTT. It translates to CASNGGNTEAFF.

V and J are TRBV13 and TRBJ2-7; D tentatively reads TRBD1 or TRBD2 (5 bases each). V was cut by 4 bases and J by 2 bases, with 15 bases left in between. Germline CDR1 is PRHDT and CDR2 is FYEKMQ (reference sequence). This CDR3 has 15 residues. DNA of the CDR3: TGTGCCAGCAGCTCCCCCACCGGGACCGCCTACGAGCAGTACTTC. Translation: CASSSPTGTAYEQYF. The full variable domain, with the rest looked up from reference TRBV13 and TRBJ2-7, is AAGVIQSPRHLIKEKRETATLKCYPIPRHDTVYWYQQGPGQDPQFLISFYEKMQSDKGSIPDRFSAQQFSDYHSELNMSSLELGDSALYFCASSSPTGTAYEQYFGPGTRLTVT.

This chain uses TRBV19 with TRBJ2-5; 10 bases align to TRBD1. Germline V gives CDR1 LNHDA, CDR2 SQIVND (reference sequence). J lost 3 bases, V lost 6 bases, and 1 base had no gene match. The CDR3 totals 13 residues. The CDR3, as DNA: TGTGCCAGTAGGACAGGGGGCGAAGAGACCCAGTACTTC. It translates to CASRTGGEETQYF.

This rearrangement joins TRBV12-5 to TRBJ2-7; 7 bases map to TRBD1. This CDR3 comprises 15 residues. V shed 2 bases and J 7 bases; nucleotides not matched to a gene: 11. CDR1 and CDR2 from the germline V gene are LGHNT and FRNRAP. CDR3 in amino acids: CASGLINLGQPEQYF. CDR3 DNA sequence: TGTGCTAGTGGTTTGATCAACTTGGGACAGCCAGAGCAGTACTTC.

The chain couples TRBV10-3 to TRBJ2-5; D not resolved. CDR1 and CDR2 from the germline V gene are ENHRY and SYGVKD. There are 12 residues in the CDR3. V was shortened by 8 bases and J by 7 bases, with 14 bases between the two germline ends. The DNA of the CDR3 is TGTGCCATCGGACCCTCCGTTGCGACCCAGTACTTC. Protein product: CAIGPSVATQYF.

This rearrangement joins TRBV21-1 to TRBJ2-3. TRBV21-1 counts as a pseudogene. CDR3 length: 14 residues. CDR3 residues: CASSKLLRTDTQYF. In DNA, the CDR3 is TGTGCCAGCAGCAAACTACTCCGCACAGATACGCAGTATTTT.

The chain is built from TRBV12-3 or TRBV12-4 and TRBJ2-6; TRBD1 agrees at 9 bases. This CDR3 has 15 residues. V was pared by 6 bases and J by 8 bases, with 8 bases of the junction left unmatched. CDR3 residues: CASSQGTGNTNVLTF. CDR3 bases: TGTGCCAGCAGCCAAGGGACAGGGAACACCAACGTCCTGACTTTC.

This clonotype was picked up one time. Sequence at one end of the junction differs from germline and may be a read error. The chain combines TRBV7-7 with TRBJ2-3, with a weak D call TRBD2 (6 bases). Germline V lookup: CDR1 SSHAT, CDR2 FNYEAQ (reference sequence). This CDR3 region has 14 residues. The CDR3 here is CASSFSRGTDTQYF. For the CDR3, the DNA is TGTGCTAGCAGCTTTTCCCGGGGGACAGATACGCAGTATTTT.

CDR3 loop: CASSTGLRDPTYEQYF. The CDR3 coding sequence is TGTGCCAGCAGTACAGGGTTGAGAGACCCTACCTACGAGCAGTACTTC. The chain joins TRBV12-3 or TRBV12-4 to TRBJ2-7; D might be TRBD1 (6 bases). Trimming removed 5 bases at V and 2 bases at J, with 19 bases between. The length of the CDR3 is 16 residues.

The V call is TRBV4-1, the J call TRBJ2-7, with D possibly being TRBD2 (5 bases). The CDR3 is 13 amino acids. CDR1 is MGHRA, CDR2 YSYEKL, per germline. V lost 5 bases and J 7 bases, leaving 15 bases between the germline ends. The CDR3 sequence: CASSEGRLTEQYF. CDR3 coding DNA: TGCGCCAGCAGCGAAGGTAGACTAACGGAGCAGTACTTC.

The rearrangement uses TRBV4-2 and TRBJ1-2; D uncertain. V was cut by 5 bases and J by 1 base, with 14 bases left in between. This CDR3 contains 15 residues. Germline V CDR1 and CDR2: LGHNA, YNFKEQ. DNA for the CDR3: TGTGCCAGCAGCTCGGAGAGGGCAGTTAACTATGGCTACACCTTC. Residues: CASSSERAVNYGYTF.

CDR3 region: CASSMSSSGNTIYF. The DNA for the CDR3 is TGTGCCAGTAGTATGTCCAGCTCTGGAAACACCATATATTTT. The chain links TRBV19 to TRBJ1-3; no definite D call. CDR1 and CDR2 from the germline V gene are LNHDA and SQIVND (reference sequence). The CDR3 totals 14 residues. Trimming took 3 bases from V and 0 from J, leaving 6 bases between them.

V gene TRBV7-9 combines with J gene TRBJ1-1; the D is unclear. The V end lost 5 bases, the J end lost 5 bases, and 3 bases lay between the germline ends. CDR1 is SEHNR and CDR2 is FQNEAQ in the germline V gene (reference sequence). The CDR3 covers 10 residues. This chain's CDR3 is CASSPTEAFF. CDR3 nucleotides: TGTGCCAGCAGCCCGACTGAAGCTTTCTTT.

The rearrangement links TRBV7-2 to TRBJ2-7; the D is unclear. Germline values: CDR1 SGHTA, CDR2 FQGNSA. V dropped 7 bases and J dropped 3 bases, with 13 bases sitting between them. This CDR3 has 13 residues. CDR3 protein: CASTFPDRYEQYF. CDR3 sequence (DNA): TGTGCCAGCACATTCCCGGACCGCTACGAGCAGTACTTC.

The chain combines TRBV29-1 with TRBJ1-1, with 11 bases aligning to TRBD1. The germline V gene encodes CDR1 SQVTM and CDR2 ANQGSEA. This CDR3 is 13 amino acids long. Trimming took 4 bases from V and 10 from J; bases not matched to a gene: 8. For the CDR3, the DNA is TGCAGCGTTGGAGGACAGGGGGCTGGGCGAGCTTTCTTT. This gives the protein CSVGGQGAGRAFF.

The gene calls are TRBV9 and TRBJ2-7; 8 positions match TRBD2. The CDR3 length is 15 residues. Germline CDR1 reads SGDLS; CDR2 reads YYNGEE. Trimming took 0 bases from V and 5 from J; bases not matched to a gene: 7. The CDR3, as DNA: TGTGCCAGCAGCGTAGGCGGGAGGACTGGGCACGAGCAGTACTTC. Protein sequence: CASSVGGRTGHEQYF.

The chain couples TRBV25-1 to TRBJ2-7; D is perhaps TRBD2 (5 bases). CDR3 size: 10 residues. CDR1 and CDR2 (germline): MGHDK, SYGVNS. For the CDR3, the DNA is TGTGCAACCGAGGGCGGAGTGCAGTACTTC. It translates to CATEGGVQYF.

The chain joins TRBV6-5 to TRBJ2-7; TRBD1 might be the D (5 bases). CDR3 length: 15 residues. CDR1 is MNHEY, CDR2 SVGAGI, per germline. Trimming took off 7 bases at V and 4 bases at J, with 20 bases between the two ends. The CDR3 is CASTPTRSGFYEQYF. The CDR3 DNA follows: TGTGCCAGCACCCCTACACGATCAGGGTTTTACGAGCAGTACTTC.

The chain carries TRBV6-5 and TRBJ1-2; 8 nucleotides align to TRBD1. V lost 6 bases to trimming and J lost 4 bases; unmatched junction nucleotides: 10. The CDR3 runs to 15 residues. CDR1 MNHEY and CDR2 SVGAGI come from the germline V gene. CDR3 in amino acids: CASRDPGTGRYGYTF. CDR3 nucleotides: TGTGCCAGCAGGGATCCCGGGACAGGTCGCTATGGCTACACCTTC.

This clonotype was counted once. The rearrangement links TRBV27 to TRBJ2-3, with a weak D call TRBD2 (5 bases). Looked up from germline, CDR1 is MNHEY and CDR2 is SMNVEV (reference sequence). V lost 7 bases, J lost 2 bases, and 16 bases lay in between. The CDR3 runs to 15 residues. The CDR3 nucleotides are TGTGCCAGCAAAGTAGGAGGAGGATCCACAGATACGCAGTATTTT. Its translation: CASKVGGGSTDTQYF.

This rearrangement joins TRBV13 to TRBJ2-1; the match to TRBD2 covers 10 bases. V lost 4 bases and J lost 8; bases outside the gene matches: 5. Germline CDR1 and CDR2: PRHDT and FYEKMQ (reference sequence). The CDR3 has 14 residues. This CDR3 is CASSSGLALYEQFF. The CDR3 region has the DNA TGTGCCAGCAGCTCGGGACTAGCGCTCTATGAGCAGTTCTTC. The whole variable domain, remainder taken from reference TRBV13 and TRBJ2-1, is AAGVIQSPRHLIKEKRETATLKCYPIPRHDTVYWYQQGPGQDPQFLISFYEKMQSDKGSIPDRFSAQQFSDYHSELNMSSLELGDSALYFCASSSGLALYEQFFGPGTRLTVL.

The rearrangement uses TRBV12-5 and TRBJ2-1; D uncertain. Per germline, CDR1 LGHNT and CDR2 FRNRAP. The CDR3 consists of 14 residues. Trimming shortened V by 1 base and J by 8 bases, and 12 bases separated the two germline ends. The CDR3 is CASGLATIRDEQFF. Written as DNA, the CDR3 is TGTGCTAGTGGTTTGGCAACAATACGGGATGAGCAGTTCTTC. The full variable domain, with the rest looked up from reference TRBV12-5 and TRBJ2-1, is DARVTQTPRHKVTEMGQEVTMRCQPILGHNTVFWYRQTMMQGLELLAYFRNRAPLDDSGMPKDRFSAEMPDATLATLKIQPSEPRDSAVYFCASGLATIRDEQFFGPGTRLTVL.

This clonotype was found once. This chain uses TRBV6-5 with TRBJ2-3, with 11 bases matching TRBD2. With 2 bases clipped from V and 0 bases from J, the junction kept 7 bases outside the gene matches. Germline-derived CDR1 and CDR2 are MNHEY and SVGAGI. The CDR3 runs 18 residues. The CDR3 bases are TGTGCCAGCAGTTACCTTGGGGGGACTAGCGGTAGCACAGATACGCAGTATTTT. This translates into CASSYLGGTSGSTDTQYF.

This clonotype was seen just once. The chain uses TRBV29-1 and TRBJ2-5; the D is unclear. CDR1 and CDR2 (germline): SQVTM, ANQGSEA. With 2 bases removed from V and 6 bases from J, the gap between germline ends came to 7 bases. This CDR3 has 11 amino acids. CDR3 bases: TGCAGCGTTGAACACCTGAAGACCCAGTACTTC. Encoded protein: CSVEHLKTQYF.

This clonotype was observed a single time. This chain joins TRBV29-1 and TRBJ2-1; TRBD2 aligns across 8 bases. Trimming removed 5 bases from V and 4 bases from J; junction bases left unmatched: 4. The CDR3 is 13 amino acids. Germline assignment: CDR1 SQVTM and CDR2 ANQGSEA. The CDR3 nucleotides read TGCAGCGTTCGGCTAGCGGGTTACAATGAGCAGTTCTTC. Its protein is CSVRLAGYNEQFF.

The chain links TRBV7-2 to TRBJ1-1; D uncertain. The CDR3 runs to 18 residues. Trimming removed 5 bases from V and 4 bases from J, with 26 bases in between. The germline V gene has CDR1 SGHTA and CDR2 FQGNSA. The CDR3 here is CASSPWEGRISKGTEAFF. CDR3 coding DNA: TGTGCCAGCAGCCCCTGGGAGGGCAGGATTTCCAAGGGCACTGAAGCTTTCTTT.